This T cell receptor beta chain was identified during a study of T cells after posttransplantation cyclophosphamide. Data came from immunoSEQ multiplex PCR; TCRdb stores just in-frame clones and leaves some out. The data hold about 22,000 clones, with around 89% observed a single time. This clone was counted a single time. The CDR3 is 12 amino acids. In germline, CDR1 is PRHDT, CDR2 FYEKMQ (reference sequence). The ends were cut back, 5 bases at V and 7 bases at J, with 9 bases in the middle. Control samples came 1 year after myeloablative marrow transplants with methotrexate plus calcineurin inhibitor.

The chain couples TRBV13 to TRBJ2-1; possible D gene TRBD2, 5 bases. This sequence originates from a female patient aged 50-59 years who received an allogeneic stem cell transplant from an unrelated donor, was CMV-positive, and had chronic GVHD only. Some T cells here may be from the graft donor. The sample here was PBMCs, taken after an allogeneic stem cell transplant with a calcineurin inhibitor and methotrexate. The CDR3 here is CASSRSGNEQFF. The CDR3 nucleotides are TGTGCCAGCAGCCGAAGCGGAAATGAGCAGTTCTTC.